This entry describes one TCR beta chain. Its antigen is not yet known. No much larger clonotype is one base removed from it; base qualities were not supplied. A distance of 12 bases separates the germline ends of V and J, which lose 2 bases and 5 bases respectively. The CDR3 runs 14 residues from the cysteine to the phenylalanine. Left in the record is the CDR3 DNA by itself, 42 bases read in frame from the first base. Taken with the paper, the label for time point translates to: baseline before first vaccination. The vaccinee samples were drawn from two UK trials, COV001 and COV002, one of which was a single-blind randomized controlled phase 2/3 trial testing AZD1222 (ChAdOx1 nCoV-19) in healthy adults. For TCRbeta chain sequencing, PBMC samples were collected from trial participants at day 0 and at day 28 after the second dose. The data belong to a study of T cell responses to AZD1222 COVID-19 vaccine (dated by TCRdb to the early 2020s). For the wider study: AZD1222 recipients with second doses at about 4 weeks or about 12 weeks were pooled, because spike-specific TCR depth and breadth did not differ between schedules. TCR sequencing covered more than 230 trial participants: 200 to 220 given two doses of AZD1222 and 26 given two doses of MenACWY control vaccine. Trial participants were enrolled into age subgroups of 18-55, 56-69 and 70-plus years, which contained about 150, 28 and 57 TCR-sequenced participants, respectively.

The CDR3 regions of human TCRbeta chains were analyzed by immunosequencing. The published analysis was carried out like this. Repertoire TCRs were matched against a reference library of SARS-CoV-2-specific TCRs generated with the MIRA antigen-specificity platform. Breadth was defined as the fraction of unique TCRs that were SARS-CoV-2-associated, and depth was defined as the fraction of total T cells that were SARS-CoV-2-associated. Using the MIRA data, each spike-specific TCR was mapped to the spike region that the TCR reacts to and placed in a CD4 or CD8 class. Log10-transformed breadth and depth values were compared by one-way ANOVA with Sidak's multiple comparisons tests. The immuneACCESS repertoire file appears here via TCRdb, limited to in-frame rearrangements. These files lack a portion of the clones; in checked studies, under half of the deficit traces to unresolved V genes, and the cause of the others is not known. V, J and clone size were drawn from that table, and D and trimming were deduced from the DNA. This sample lists more than 85,000 clones; 88% were detected once. About 15% of the sample lies in the top ten.

Results the study describes overall, beyond this receptor: Participants were mostly white British and included more females than males, and it was suggested by the authors that clonal diversity may have been underestimated. Epitopes outside the regions mutated in the B.1.351 and B.1.1.7 variants were reportedly recognized by nearly half of the unique spike-specific TCRs. Conclusions about previously exposed vaccinees are limited because only 6 or 7 AZD1222 recipients were SARS-CoV-2 seropositive at baseline. The 56-69-year group was small, and its depth increase did not reach significance, likely because of low power. CD4 TCRs associated with the vaccine covered the entire spike protein, and the dominant responses were in regions 160-218 and 743-854. After two AZD1222 doses, spike-specific TCR breadth and depth were significantly higher than at day 0 and than in MenACWY recipients. Because no day 14 peak-response samples were available, the repertoires could be characterized only after the peak T cell response.

The receptor was isolated from an adult in good health. The material was peripheral blood, obtained on day 0 of AZD1222 vaccination. The chain was built from TRBV6-7 and TRBJ1-2, with the D segment identity uncertain. TRBV6-7 is classed as an ORF, of uncertain function. The CDR3 reads as follows: CASSYRWQSYGYTF. Here is the DNA: TGTGCCAGCAGTTACAGATGGCAATCGTATGGCTACACCTTC.